These 6 T cell receptor beta chains came from one sample sequenced in a study of low-dose radiotherapy and immunotherapy resistance in tumors. As to time point: after trial treatment. Treatment defined: LDRT plus nivolumab, ipilimumab, low-dose cyclophosphamide and aspirin (RACIN trial). With TRAV- and TRBV-specific primers, first-strand cDNA was made, covering the alpha and beta chains. Over around 19 PCR cycles, TCRs were amplified from a constant-region primer and V-primer adapter. TCRdb processed the reads anew with MiXCR; each CDR3 protein has one entry. The sample holds some 40,000 distinct CDR3 sequences, more than 20% seen once. Material: PBMCs, obtained after low-dose radiotherapy plus immunotherapy. These receptors all come from a female donor with ovarian cancer.

This clonotype was picked up many times. The chain uses TRBV20-1 and TRBJ2-3; unclear D gene. Germline V lookup: CDR1 DFQATT, CDR2 SNEGSKA (reference sequence). V lost 3 bases to trimming and J lost 0 bases, with 13 bases between them. This CDR3 spans 15 amino acids. Here the CDR3 reads CSASPGWVSTDTQYF. The CDR3 DNA reads TGCAGTGCTAGTCCTGGGTGGGTAAGCACAGATACGCAGTATTTT.

This clonotype was seen many times. V and J are TRBV4-1 and TRBJ2-7, with 11 bases matching TRBD1. Germline assignment: CDR1 MGHRA and CDR2 YSYEKL. The CDR3 contains 14 residues. With 3 bases clipped from V and 6 bases from J, the junction kept 4 bases outside the gene matches. DNA for the CDR3: TGCGCCAGCAGCCACCCGGGACAGGGGGGCGAGCAGTACTTC. Amino acids: CASSHPGQGGEQYF.

In this sample, this clonotype turned up many times. The chain employs TRBV12-3 or TRBV12-4 and TRBJ2-3; 9 bases align to TRBD2. CDR3 length: 17 amino acids. Trimming took 3 bases from V and 2 from J; bases not matched to a gene: 9. CDR3 nucleotides: TGTGCCAGCAGTTTGGACCGACTAGCGGACCTCACAGATACGCAGTATTTT. Translated: CASSLDRLADLTDTQYF.

This clonotype was observed at least ten times. V usage is TRBV20-1 and J usage is TRBJ2-1, with 8 bases matching TRBD2. Unmatched junction bases numbered 8, after V lost 4 bases and J lost 3 bases. Germline lookup yields CDR1 DFQATT and CDR2 SNEGSKA (reference sequence). The CDR3 sequence is 15 residues long. CDR3 in amino acids: CSATLTSDYYNEQFF. CDR3 sequence (DNA): TGCAGTGCTACACTGACTAGCGACTACTACAATGAGCAGTTCTTC.

This clonotype was picked up many times. The V and J genes are TRBV2 and TRBJ2-7; TRBD1 is a possible D gene (6 bases). The CDR3 has 14 amino acids. Per germline, CDR1 SNHLY and CDR2 FYNNEI. V lost 6 bases, J lost 0 bases, and 12 bases lay in between. Here the CDR3 reads CASSPGTYSYEQYF. The CDR3, as DNA: TGTGCCAGCAGCCCCGGGACATACTCCTACGAGCAGTACTTC.

This clonotype was counted many times. The chain is built from TRBV7-3 and TRBJ2-1; D not resolved. The CDR3 spans 15 residues. Trimming removed 5 bases from V and 4 bases from J, with 15 bases in between. Germline CDR1 is SGHTA and CDR2 is FQGTGA. CDR3 residues: CASSPDLASYNEQFF. As DNA, the CDR3 is TGTGCCAGCAGCCCCGATCTCGCCTCGTACAATGAGCAGTTCTTC.